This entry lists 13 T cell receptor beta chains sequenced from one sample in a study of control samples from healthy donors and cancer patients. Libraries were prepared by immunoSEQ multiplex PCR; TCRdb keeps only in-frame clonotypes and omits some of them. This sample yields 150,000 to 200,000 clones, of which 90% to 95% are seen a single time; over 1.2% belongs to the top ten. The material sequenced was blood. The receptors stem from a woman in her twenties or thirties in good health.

The CDR3 DNA is TGTGCCAGCAGCCCGACTAGCGGGAGCTCCTACAATGAGCAGTTCTTC. Its protein is CASSPTSGSSYNEQFF. The rearrangement uses TRBV11-2 and TRBJ2-1; 12 bases are shared with TRBD2. The CDR3 is 16 residues long. The V gene's germline CDR1 is SGHAT and CDR2 FQNNGV. Unmatched junction bases numbered 2, after V lost 5 bases and J lost 0 bases. The complete variable domain, with remaining parts taken from reference TRBV11-2 and TRBJ2-1, reads EAGVAQSPRYKIIEKRQSVAFWCNPISGHATLYWYQQILGQGPKLLIQFQNNGVVDDSQLPKDRFSAERLKGVDSTLKIQPAKLEDSAVYLCASSPTSGSSYNEQFFGPGTRLTVL.

CDR3 in DNA: TGTGCCAGCAGCGTAGGTCCCCCAGGGTCGGGGTATGGCTACACCTTC. It specifies CASSVGPPGSGYGYTF. The gene calls are TRBV9 and TRBJ1-2, with a possible D match to TRBD1 (5 bases). The V end was cut by 0 bases, the J end by 5 bases, with 17 bases between. Looked up from germline, CDR1 is SGDLS and CDR2 is YYNGEE. This CDR3 is 16 amino acids long.

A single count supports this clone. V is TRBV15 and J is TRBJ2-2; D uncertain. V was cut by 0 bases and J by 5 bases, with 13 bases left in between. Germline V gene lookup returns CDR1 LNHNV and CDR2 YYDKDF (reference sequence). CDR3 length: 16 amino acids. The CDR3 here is CATSRDRPAPTGELFF. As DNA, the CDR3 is TGTGCCACCAGCAGAGATCGACCGGCCCCTACCGGGGAGCTGTTTTTT.

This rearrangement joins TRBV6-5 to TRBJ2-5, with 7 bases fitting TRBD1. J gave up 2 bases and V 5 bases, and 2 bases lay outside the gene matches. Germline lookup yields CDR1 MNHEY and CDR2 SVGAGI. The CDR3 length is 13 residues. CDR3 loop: CASSQGVQETQYF. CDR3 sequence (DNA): TGTGCCAGCAGTCAGGGGGTGCAAGAGACCCAGTACTTC.

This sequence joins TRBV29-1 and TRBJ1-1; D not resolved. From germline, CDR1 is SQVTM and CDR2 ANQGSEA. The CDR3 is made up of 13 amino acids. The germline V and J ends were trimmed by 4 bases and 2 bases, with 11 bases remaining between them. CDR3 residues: CSVGVGSNTEAFF. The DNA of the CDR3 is TGCAGCGTTGGGGTAGGGTCAAACACTGAAGCTTTCTTT.

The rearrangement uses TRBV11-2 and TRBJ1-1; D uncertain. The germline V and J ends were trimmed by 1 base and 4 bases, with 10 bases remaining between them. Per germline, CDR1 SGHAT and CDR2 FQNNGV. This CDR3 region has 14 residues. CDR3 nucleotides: TGTGCCAGCAGCTTAGCCGGGCGAGGCACTGAAGCTTTCTTT. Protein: CASSLAGRGTEAFF.

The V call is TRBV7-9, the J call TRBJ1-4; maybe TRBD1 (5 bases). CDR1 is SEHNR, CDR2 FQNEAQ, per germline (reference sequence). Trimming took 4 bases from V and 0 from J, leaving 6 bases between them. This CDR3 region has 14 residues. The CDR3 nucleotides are TGTGCCAGCAGCTCCAGGGCAACTAATGAAAAACTGTTTTTT. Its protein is CASSSRATNEKLFF.

The CDR3 reads CASSLGQAYGYTF. CDR3 in DNA: TGTGCCAGCAGCTTGGGACAGGCCTATGGCTACACCTTC. The chain recombines TRBV11-3 with TRBJ1-2; 8 positions match TRBD1. Germline-derived CDR1 and CDR2 are SGHNT and YENEEA. V trimming: 3 bases; J trimming: 4 bases; junction bases outside the gene matches: 1. The CDR3 consists of 13 residues.

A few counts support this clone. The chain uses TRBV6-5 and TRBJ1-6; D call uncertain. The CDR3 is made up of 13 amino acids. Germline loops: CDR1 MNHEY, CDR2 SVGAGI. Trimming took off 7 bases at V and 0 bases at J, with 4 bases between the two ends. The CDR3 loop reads CASTASYNSPLHF. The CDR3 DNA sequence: TGTGCCAGCACTGCCTCCTATAATTCACCCCTCCACTTT.

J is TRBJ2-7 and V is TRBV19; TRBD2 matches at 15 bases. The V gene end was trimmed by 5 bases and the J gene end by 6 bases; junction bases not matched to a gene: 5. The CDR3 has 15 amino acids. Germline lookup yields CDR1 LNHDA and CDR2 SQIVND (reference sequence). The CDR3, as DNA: TGTGCCAGTAGTTCCACGGGACTAGCGGGAGGCGAGCAGTACTTC. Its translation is CASSSTGLAGGEQYF.

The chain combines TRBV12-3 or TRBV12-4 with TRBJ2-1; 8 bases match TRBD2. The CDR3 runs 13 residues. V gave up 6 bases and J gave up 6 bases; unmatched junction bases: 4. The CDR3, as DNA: TGTGCCAGCAGCACTGGGACTAGCAATGAGCAGTTCTTC. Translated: CASSTGTSNEQFF.

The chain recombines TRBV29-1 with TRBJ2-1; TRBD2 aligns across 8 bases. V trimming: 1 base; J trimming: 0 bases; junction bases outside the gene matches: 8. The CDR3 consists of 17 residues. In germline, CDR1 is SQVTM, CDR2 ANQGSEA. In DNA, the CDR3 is TGCAGCGTTGAAGTGGCGGAGCGGGAGTCCTCCTACAATGAGCAGTTCTTC. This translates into CSVEVAERESSYNEQFF.

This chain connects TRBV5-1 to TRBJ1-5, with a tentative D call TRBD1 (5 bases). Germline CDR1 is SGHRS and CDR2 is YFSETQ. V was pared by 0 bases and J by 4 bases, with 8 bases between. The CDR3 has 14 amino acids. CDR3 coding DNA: TGCGCCAGCAGCTTGGGGGCAGGGAATCAGCCCCAGCATTTT. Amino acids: CASSLGAGNQPQHF.